This entry lists 20 T cell receptor beta chains sequenced from one sample in a study of T cell responses to AZD1222 COVID-19 vaccine. Assay: immunoSEQ multiplex PCR; the TCRdb copy retains only in-frame clones and omits some. Of about 75,000 clones listed, approximately 88% are singletons. Source: peripheral blood, taken 28 days after the second dose of the MenACWY control vaccine. These receptors were taken from an adult who received the MenACWY meningococcal vaccine as a control.

J is TRBJ2-2 and V is TRBV4-1; D call uncertain. CDR1 is MGHRA and CDR2 is YSYEKL in the germline V gene. The CDR3 consists of 18 residues. Trimming removed 0 bases at V and 4 bases at J, with 18 bases between. CDR3 amino acids: CASSQDRYGMGSTGELFF. DNA for the CDR3: TGCGCCAGCAGCCAAGATCGATATGGGATGGGGTCCACCGGGGAGCTGTTTTTT.

This chain uses TRBV3-1 (or the pseudogene TRBV3-2) with TRBJ2-7; tentative D call: TRBD1 (5 bases). In germline, CDR1 is LGHDT, CDR2 YNNKEL (reference sequence). The CDR3 covers 14 residues. Trimming removed 1 base from V and 6 bases from J, with 13 bases in between. In DNA form, the CDR3 reads TGTGCCAGCAGCCAAGCCCCCCAGGGCGTCGAGCAGTACTTC. It specifies CASSQAPQGVEQYF.

The chain carries TRBV12-5 and TRBJ2-7; D remains ambiguous. CDR1 and CDR2 from the germline V gene are LGHNT and FRNRAP. V lost 5 bases and J 4 bases, leaving 6 bases between the germline ends. The CDR3 loop spans 11 amino acids. The CDR3 reads CASGLDYEQYF. The CDR3 DNA reads as TGTGCTAGTGGTCTCGATTACGAGCAGTACTTC.

CDR3 in amino acids: CASSFRSAQRDQPQHF. The CDR3 DNA is TGTGCCAGCAGCTTTAGGAGCGCCCAAAGGGATCAGCCCCAGCATTTT. The gene calls are TRBV7-2 and TRBJ1-5; D not resolved. Trimming took 3 bases from V and 5 from J, leaving 17 bases between them. This CDR3 has 16 amino acids. CDR1 is SGHTA and CDR2 is FQGNSA in the germline V gene. Complete variable domain (other parts from reference TRBV7-2 and TRBJ1-5): GAGVSQSPSNKVTEKGKDVELRCDPISGHTALYWYRQSLGQGLEFLIYFQGNSAPDKSGLPSDRFSAERTGGSVSTLTIQRTQQEDSAVYLCASSFRSAQRDQPQHFGDGTRLSIL.

The chain couples TRBV15 to TRBJ2-7; 7 bases match TRBD1. This CDR3 has 18 amino acids. The V gene's germline CDR1 is LNHNV and CDR2 YYDKDF (reference sequence). V lost 5 bases to trimming and J lost 0 bases; unmatched junction nucleotides: 16. DNA of the CDR3: TGTGCCACCAGCGCGTCCTCCGGGACAGTGGCCCCCTCCTACGAGCAGTACTTC. Residues: CATSASSGTVAPSYEQYF.

The J gene is TRBJ2-3, the V gene TRBV5-1, with 11 bases identical to TRBD2. This CDR3 region has 15 residues. Trimming cost V 4 bases and J 3 bases; bases outside gene matches: 4. Germline loops: CDR1 SGHRS, CDR2 YFSETQ. CDR3 region: CASSLTSGGTDTQYF. In DNA, the CDR3 is TGCGCCAGCAGCCTCACTAGCGGGGGAACAGATACGCAGTATTTT.

V is TRBV6-6 and J is TRBJ2-1, with a tentative D call TRBD1 (6 bases). Germline values: CDR1 MNHNY, CDR2 SVGAGI (reference sequence). Deletions cut 0 bases from V and 9 bases from J, with 6 bases between. CDR3 size: 12 residues. CDR3 sequence: CASSYSGGEQFF. In DNA form, the CDR3 reads TGTGCCAGCAGTTACTCAGGGGGTGAGCAGTTCTTC.

This rearrangement joins TRBV25-1 to TRBJ1-6; D call uncertain. The CDR3 spans 18 residues. Deletions cut 6 bases from V and 0 bases from J, with 18 bases between. Germline V gene lookup returns CDR1 MGHDK and CDR2 SYGVNS. The CDR3 DNA sequence: TGTGCCAGCAGCCTTGAAAGGTCGGGGAGCTCCTATAATTCACCCCTCCACTTT. Protein: CASSLERSGSSYNSPLHF.

The chain employs TRBV5-1 and TRBJ2-2; D could derive from TRBD1 or TRBD2 (6 bases each). Germline V gene sequence: CDR1 SGHRS, CDR2 YFSETQ. This CDR3 has 14 residues. Trimming stripped 4 bases from V and 7 bases from J, with 14 bases between. CDR3 region: CASSGGTTGGELFF. CDR3 DNA sequence: TGCGCCAGCAGCGGCGGGACAACGGGCGGGGAGCTGTTTTTT.

The V gene is TRBV25-1, the J gene TRBJ2-1; unclear D gene. The CDR3 has 15 amino acids. The V end was cut by 1 base, the J end by 7 bases, with 14 bases between. Germline V gene lookup returns CDR1 MGHDK and CDR2 SYGVNS. CDR3 sequence (DNA): TGTGCCAGCAGTGAATCTGGCGATCTAGGTAATGAGCAGTTCTTC. It translates to CASSESGDLGNEQFF.

CDR3 in DNA: TGTGCCAGCCTGAGCACAGATACGCAGTATTTT. Its protein is CASLSTDTQYF. This chain links TRBV18 with TRBJ2-3; D not resolved. This CDR3 contains 11 residues. Trimming took off 8 bases at V and 0 bases at J, with 3 bases between the two ends. Germline CDR1 KGHSH, CDR2 LQKENI.

This chain joins TRBV4-2 and TRBJ2-5, with 9 bases fitting TRBD2. Unmatched junction bases numbered 12, after V lost 5 bases and J lost 5 bases. The germline V gene encodes CDR1 LGHNA and CDR2 YNFKEQ. The CDR3 contains 16 residues. The CDR3 nucleotides read TGTGCCAGCAGCGGGGAGCTGGCGGGGGGGATGGAGACCCAGTACTTC. Translated: CASSGELAGGMETQYF.

The chain recombines TRBV6-2 or TRBV6-3 with TRBJ2-1; 7 nucleotides line up with TRBD2. Germline trimming cut 4 bases from V and 7 bases from J; bases unmatched to any gene: 4. Germline lookup yields CDR1 MNHEY and CDR2 SVGEGT. The CDR3 sequence is 13 residues long. The CDR3 sequence is CASSFGLVNEQFF. The CDR3 DNA sequence: TGTGCCAGCAGTTTTGGACTAGTTAATGAGCAGTTCTTC.

V usage is TRBV19 and J usage is TRBJ1-1; D call uncertain. The CDR3 has 15 amino acids. CDR1 LNHDA and CDR2 SQIVND come from the germline V gene (reference sequence). Deletions cut 4 bases from V and 1 base from J, with 13 bases between. The CDR3 loop is CASSTQRVTNTEAFF. Here the CDR3 DNA reads TGTGCCAGTAGTACCCAAAGGGTAACGAACACTGAAGCTTTCTTT.

V usage is TRBV2 and J usage is TRBJ2-7, with D possibly TRBD2 on 5 matching bases. The V and J ends lost 6 bases and 1 base respectively, with 13 bases between them. There are 14 residues in the CDR3. The germline CDR1 and CDR2 sequences are SNHLY and FYNNEI. CDR3 protein: CASRVKTSSYEQYF. CDR3 bases: TGTGCCAGCAGGGTAAAAACTAGTTCCTACGAGCAGTACTTC.

CDR3 loop: CASSLAAALDTQYF. The CDR3 DNA follows: TGTGCCAGCAGCTTAGCGGCGGCCCTAGACACGCAGTATTTT. This chain links TRBV7-8 with TRBJ2-3; the D is unclear. CDR3 length equals 14 residues. Germline CDR1 reads SGHVS; CDR2 reads FQNEAQ. V lost 0 bases to trimming and J lost 9 bases, with 13 bases between them.

The chain combines TRBV6-4 with TRBJ1-1; TRBD1 agrees at 8 bases. Trimming took 6 bases from V and 4 from J; bases not matched to a gene: 7. Germline-derived CDR1 and CDR2 are MRHNA and SNTAGT. This CDR3 region has 14 residues. The CDR3 here is CASSQGAGSTEAFF. CDR3 nucleotides: TGTGCCAGCAGCCAGGGGGCGGGTAGCACTGAAGCTTTCTTT.

This chain links TRBV7-8 with TRBJ2-3; a possible D gene is TRBD2 (7 bases). Germline V gene sequence: CDR1 SGHVS, CDR2 FQNEAQ. There are 14 residues in the CDR3. Trimming removed 5 bases at V and 4 bases at J, with 13 bases between. The CDR3 coding sequence is TGTGCCAGCAGCCTGCCCGGGGGGCCAGATACGCAGTATTTT. This encodes CASSLPGGPDTQYF.

The CDR3, as DNA: TGTGCCAGCAGCCCAGGGGGAGGGGGCAATCAGCCCCAGCATTTT. Its protein is CASSPGGGGNQPQHF. The V gene is TRBV5-5, the J gene TRBJ1-5; 7 nucleotides align to TRBD1. CDR3 size: 15 residues. Germline V gene sequence: CDR1 SGHKS, CDR2 YYEKEE (reference sequence). V lost 4 bases, J lost 2 bases, and 6 bases stayed unmatched.

The rearrangement uses TRBV30 and TRBJ2-1; TRBD1 matches 8 bases. The germline CDR1 and CDR2 sequences are GTSNPN and SVGIG (reference sequence). The CDR3 consists of 13 residues. The trim removed 4 bases at V and 2 bases at J, leaving 1 base unmatched. CDR3 bases: TGTGCCTGGACAGGGGGCACCTACAATGAGCAGTTCTTC. It is translated as CAWTGGTYNEQFF.